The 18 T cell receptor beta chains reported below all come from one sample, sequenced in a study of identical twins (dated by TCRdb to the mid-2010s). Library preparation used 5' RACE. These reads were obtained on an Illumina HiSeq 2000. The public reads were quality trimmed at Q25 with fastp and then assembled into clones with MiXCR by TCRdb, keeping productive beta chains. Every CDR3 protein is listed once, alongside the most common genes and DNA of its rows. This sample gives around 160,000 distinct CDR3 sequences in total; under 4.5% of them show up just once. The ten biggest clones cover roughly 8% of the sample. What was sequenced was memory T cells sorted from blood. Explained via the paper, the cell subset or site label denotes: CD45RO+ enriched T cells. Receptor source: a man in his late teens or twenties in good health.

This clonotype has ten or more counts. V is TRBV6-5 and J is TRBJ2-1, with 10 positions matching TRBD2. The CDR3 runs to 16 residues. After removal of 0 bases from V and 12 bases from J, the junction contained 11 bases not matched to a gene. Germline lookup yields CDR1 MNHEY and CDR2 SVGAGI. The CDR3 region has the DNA TGTGCCAGCAGTTACTCGAAGGGACTAGCGCGTAGTGGGCAGTTCTTC. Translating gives CASSYSKGLARSGQFF.

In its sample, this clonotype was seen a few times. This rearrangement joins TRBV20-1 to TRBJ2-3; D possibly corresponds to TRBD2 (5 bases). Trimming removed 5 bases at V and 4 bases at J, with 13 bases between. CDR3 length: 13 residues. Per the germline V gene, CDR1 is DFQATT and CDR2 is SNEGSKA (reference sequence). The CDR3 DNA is TGCAGTGCTCCAATGGGAGTCCCAGATACGCAGTATTTT. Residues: CSAPMGVPDTQYF.

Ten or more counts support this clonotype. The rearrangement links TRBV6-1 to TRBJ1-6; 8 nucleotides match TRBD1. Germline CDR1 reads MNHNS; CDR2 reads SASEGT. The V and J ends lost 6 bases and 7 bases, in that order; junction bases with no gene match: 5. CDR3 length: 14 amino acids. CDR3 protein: CASRRQGSNSPLHF. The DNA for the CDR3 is TGTGCCAGCAGACGACAGGGGAGCAATTCACCCCTCCACTTT.

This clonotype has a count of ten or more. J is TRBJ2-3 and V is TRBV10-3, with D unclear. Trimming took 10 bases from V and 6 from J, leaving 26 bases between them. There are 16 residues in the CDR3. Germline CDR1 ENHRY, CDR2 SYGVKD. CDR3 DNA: TGTGCCACCTTCCCCGATGACCAACCCTCCTCGGATACGCAGTATTTT. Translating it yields CATFPDDQPSSDTQYF.

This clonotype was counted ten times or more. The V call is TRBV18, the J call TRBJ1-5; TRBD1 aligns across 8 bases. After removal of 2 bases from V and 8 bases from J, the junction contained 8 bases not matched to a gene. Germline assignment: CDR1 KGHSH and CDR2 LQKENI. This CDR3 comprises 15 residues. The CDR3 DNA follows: TGTGCCAGCTCACCATCAGGGGGCCGGGTAAAGCCCCAGCATTTT. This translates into CASSPSGGRVKPQHF.

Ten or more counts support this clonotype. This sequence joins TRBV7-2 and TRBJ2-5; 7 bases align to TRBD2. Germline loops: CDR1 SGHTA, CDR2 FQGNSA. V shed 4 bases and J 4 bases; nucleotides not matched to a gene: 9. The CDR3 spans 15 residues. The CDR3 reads CASSSRTSSPETQYF. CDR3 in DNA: TGTGCCAGCAGCTCCCGGACTAGTTCGCCAGAGACCCAGTACTTC. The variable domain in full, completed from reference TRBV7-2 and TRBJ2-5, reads GAGVSQSPSNKVTEKGKDVELRCDPISGHTALYWYRQSLGQGLEFLIYFQGNSAPDKSGLPSDRFSAERTGGSVSTLTIQRTQQEDSAVYLCASSSRTSSPETQYFGPGTRLLVL.

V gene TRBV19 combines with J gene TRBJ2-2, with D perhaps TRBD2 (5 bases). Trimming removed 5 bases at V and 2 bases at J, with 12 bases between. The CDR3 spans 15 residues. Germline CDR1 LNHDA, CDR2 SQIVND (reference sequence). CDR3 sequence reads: CASSWGVGNTGELFF. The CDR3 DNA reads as TGTGCCAGTAGTTGGGGAGTGGGAAACACCGGGGAGCTGTTTTTT.

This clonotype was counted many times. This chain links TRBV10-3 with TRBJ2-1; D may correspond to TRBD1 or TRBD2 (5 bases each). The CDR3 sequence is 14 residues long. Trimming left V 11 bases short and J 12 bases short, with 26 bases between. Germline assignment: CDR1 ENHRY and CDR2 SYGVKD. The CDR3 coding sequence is TGTGCCGCGACGCACGGGACCAATGCCAATCCGCAGTTCTTC. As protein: CAATHGTNANPQFF.

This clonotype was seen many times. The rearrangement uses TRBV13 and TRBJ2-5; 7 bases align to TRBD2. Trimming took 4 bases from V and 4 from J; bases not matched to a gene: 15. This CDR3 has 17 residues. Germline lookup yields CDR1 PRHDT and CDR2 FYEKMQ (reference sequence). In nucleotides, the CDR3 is TGTGCCAGCAGCTATACCGCTAGCGGAGCCGCCGGAGAGACCCAGTACTTC. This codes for CASSYTASGAAGETQYF.

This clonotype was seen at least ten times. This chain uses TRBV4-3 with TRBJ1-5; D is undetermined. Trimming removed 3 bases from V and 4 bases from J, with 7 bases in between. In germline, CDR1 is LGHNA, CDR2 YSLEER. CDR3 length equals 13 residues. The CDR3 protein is CASSQETNQPQHF. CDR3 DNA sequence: TGCGCCAGCAGCCAGGAGACAAATCAGCCCCAGCATTTT.

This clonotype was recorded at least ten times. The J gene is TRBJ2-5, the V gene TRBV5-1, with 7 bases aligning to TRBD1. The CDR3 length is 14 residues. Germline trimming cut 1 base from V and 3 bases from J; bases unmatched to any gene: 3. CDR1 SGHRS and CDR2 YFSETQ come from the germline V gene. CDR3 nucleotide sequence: TGCGCCAGCAGCTTGATGGGGACAGAAGAGACCCAGTACTTC. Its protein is CASSLMGTEETQYF. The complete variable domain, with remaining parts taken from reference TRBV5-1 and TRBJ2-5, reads KAGVTQTPRYLIKTRGQQVTLSCSPISGHRSVSWYQQTPGQGLQFLFEYFSETQRNKGNFPGRFSGRQFSNSRSEMNVSTLELGDSALYLCASSLMGTEETQYFGPGTRLLVL.

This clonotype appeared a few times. The CDR3 sequence is CSARGSGNSNQPQHF. The CDR3 DNA follows: TGCAGTGCTAGAGGATCAGGTAATAGCAATCAGCCCCAGCATTTT. V gene TRBV20-1 combines with J gene TRBJ1-5, with D unresolved. V lost 1 base and J 0 bases, leaving 10 bases between the germline ends. Germline V CDR1 and CDR2: DFQATT, SNEGSKA (reference sequence). The CDR3 is made up of 15 amino acids.

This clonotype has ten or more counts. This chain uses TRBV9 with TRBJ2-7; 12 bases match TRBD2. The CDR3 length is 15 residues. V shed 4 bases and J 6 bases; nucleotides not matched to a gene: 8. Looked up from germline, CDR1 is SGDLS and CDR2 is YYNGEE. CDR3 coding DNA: TGTGCCAGCAGCCCGGGGACTAGCGGGTTCACCGAGCAGTACTTC. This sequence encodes CASSPGTSGFTEQYF.

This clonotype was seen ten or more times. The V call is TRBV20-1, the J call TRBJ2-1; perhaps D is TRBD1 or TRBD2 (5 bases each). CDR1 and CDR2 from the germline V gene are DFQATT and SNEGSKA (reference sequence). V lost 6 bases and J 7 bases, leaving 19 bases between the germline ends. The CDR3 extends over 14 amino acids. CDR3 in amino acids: CSAPGYQGRNEQFF. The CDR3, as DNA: TGCAGTGCCCCAGGGTATCAGGGACGTAATGAGCAGTTCTTC.

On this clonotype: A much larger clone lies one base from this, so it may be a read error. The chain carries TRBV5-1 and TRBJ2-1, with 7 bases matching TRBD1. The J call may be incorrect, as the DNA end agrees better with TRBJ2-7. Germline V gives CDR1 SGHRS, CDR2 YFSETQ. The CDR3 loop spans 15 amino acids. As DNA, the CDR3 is TGCGCCAGCAGGCCGGGACAGTCTACCTACAATGAGCAGTACTTC. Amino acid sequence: CASRPGQSTYNEQYF.

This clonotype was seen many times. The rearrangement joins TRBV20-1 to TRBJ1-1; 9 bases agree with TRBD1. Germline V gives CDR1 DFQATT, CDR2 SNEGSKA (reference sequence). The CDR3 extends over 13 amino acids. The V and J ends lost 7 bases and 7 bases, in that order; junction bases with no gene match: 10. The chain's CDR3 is CSVTQGAKSEAFF. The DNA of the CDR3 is TGCAGTGTTACACAGGGGGCAAAGAGTGAAGCTTTCTTT.

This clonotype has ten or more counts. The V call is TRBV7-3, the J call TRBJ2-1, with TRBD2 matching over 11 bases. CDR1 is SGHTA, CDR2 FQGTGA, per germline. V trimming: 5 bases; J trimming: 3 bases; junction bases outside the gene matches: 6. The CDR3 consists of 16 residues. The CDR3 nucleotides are TGTGCCAGCAGCCTAAGGGGACTAGCGGACTACAATGAGCAGTTCTTC. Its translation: CASSLRGLADYNEQFF. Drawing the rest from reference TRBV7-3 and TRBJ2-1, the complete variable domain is GAGVSQTPSNKVTEKGKYVELRCDPISGHTALYWYRQSLGQGPEFLIYFQGTGAADDSGLPNDRFFAVRPEGSVSTLKIQRTERGDSAVYLCASSLRGLADYNEQFFGPGTRLTVL.

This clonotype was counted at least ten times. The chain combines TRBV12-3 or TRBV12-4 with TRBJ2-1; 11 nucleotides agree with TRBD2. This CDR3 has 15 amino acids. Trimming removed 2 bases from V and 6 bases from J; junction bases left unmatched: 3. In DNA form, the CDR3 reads TGTGCCAGCAGTTTACCACTAGCGGGAGTCAATGAGCAGTTCTTC. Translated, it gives CASSLPLAGVNEQFF.